Listed below are T cell receptor beta chains from one sample, sequenced in a study of beta chain features in type 1 diabetes. TCRdb's table, derived via immunoSEQ multiplex PCR, lists solely in-frame clones and lacks some. The sample yields approximately 130,000 clones, 15% to 20% seen once. The source material was central memory CD4+ T cells from blood. The origin of the receptors is a man in his late teens or twenties with type 1 diabetes. Both conserved end residues are part of each CDR3. The order of the fields is V gene, clone size, D gene, J gene, CDR3 protein, CDR3 DNA. The D gene is left open where the match is weak. The size entry is marked missing in some rows and otherwise reads once, few, many or a size class.

TRBV18	few	-	TRBJ2-5	CASSLGYQETQYF	TGTGCCAGCTCACTCGGGTACCAAGAGACCCAGTACTTC
TRBV2	-	TRBD2	TRBJ2-1	CASSEKRESQFF	TGTGCCAGCAGTGAAAAGCGGGAGTCTCAGTTCTTC
TRBV11-2	-	-	TRBJ2-3	CASSPVGTDTQYF	TGTGCCAGCAGCCCTGTAGGCACAGATACGCAGTATTTT
TRBV28	few	-	TRBJ1-1	CASSLQNTEAFF	TGTGCCAGCAGCCTACAGAACACTGAAGCTTTCTTT
TRBV7-9	many	-	TRBJ1-4	CASSLVVGEKLFF	TGTGCCAGCAGCTTAGTGGTAGGGGAAAAACTGTTTTTT
TRBV5-1	many	-	TRBJ2-1	CASSLSGYNEQFF	TGCGCCAGCAGCTTGAGTGGTTACAATGAGCAGTTCTTC
TRBV30	few	TRBD2	TRBJ2-1	CAWRVRVTSGGRFF	TGTGCCTGGAGGGTACGGGTTACGAGCGGGGGGAGGTTCTTC
TRBV7-3	few	-	TRBJ2-2	CASRLEANTGELFF	TGTGCCAGCAGGCTGGAGGCGAACACCGGGGAGCTGTTTTTT
TRBV6-5	few	-	TRBJ2-3	CASSRDSGGDTQYF	TGTGCCAGCAGTCGCGACTCTGGAGGGGATACGCAGTATTTT
TRBV18	few	TRBD1	TRBJ2-7	CASSPEQGEEQYF	TGTGCCAGCTCACCCGAACAGGGGGAAGAGCAGTACTTC
TRBV10-3	-	TRBD1	TRBJ2-7	CAIWAAGGHEQYF	TGTGCCATCTGGGCAGCAGGGGGCCACGAGCAGTACTTC
TRBV7-2	few	TRBD2	TRBJ2-7	CASSLRLAGAYEQYF	TGTGCCAGCAGCTTACGGCTAGCGGGAGCCTACGAGCAGTACTTC
TRBV7-2	many	-	TRBJ2-7	CASSPPSYEQYF	TGTGCCAGCAGCCCCCCAAGTTACGAGCAGTACTTC
TRBV5-1	-	-	TRBJ2-3	CASRESGTFFTDTQYF	TGCGCCAGCAGGGAATCCGGGACATTTTTCACAGATACGCAGTATTTT
TRBV29-1	-	-	TRBJ1-2	CSVLPITGNYGYTF	TGCAGCGTTCTGCCCATCACGGGTAACTATGGCTACACCTTC
TRBV7-9	-	-	TRBJ2-7	CASSHGGTLGEQYF	TGTGCCAGCAGTCACGGTGGGACGTTAGGCGAGCAGTACTTC
TRBV20-1	-	-	TRBJ2-1	CTSGNNEQFF	TGCACCAGCGGAAACAATGAGCAGTTCTTC
TRBV6-5	-	-	TRBJ2-3	CASSYSTGFADTQYF	TGTGCCAGCAGTTACTCAACAGGGTTCGCAGATACGCAGTATTTT
TRBV9	few	-	TRBJ1-6	CASSSGIFGQGGNSPLHF	TGTGCCAGCAGCTCAGGCATTTTTGGGCAGGGAGGCAATTCACCCCTCCACTTT
TRBV28	many	-	TRBJ2-1	CATRGDSYNEQFF	TGTGCCACGCGCGGGGACTCCTACAATGAGCAGTTCTTC
TRBV5-6	-	-	TRBJ1-2	CASSFGADYGYTF	TGTGCCAGCAGCTTTGGGGCAGATTATGGCTACACCTTC
TRBV4-2	few	TRBD1	TRBJ2-7	CASSQGGTGPYEQYF	TGTGCCAGCAGCCAAGGCGGGACAGGTCCCTACGAGCAGTACTTC
TRBV2	-	-	TRBJ2-6	CASSEALILSGANVLTF	TGTGCCAGCAGTGAAGCGCTCATATTGTCTGGGGCCAACGTCCTGACTTTC
TRBV11-2	many	TRBD2	TRBJ2-3	CASSLLLAGGTDTQYF	TGTGCCAGCAGCTTACTACTAGCGGGAGGGACAGATACGCAGTATTTT
TRBV18	few	TRBD1	TRBJ1-4	CASSQGAEEKLFF	TGTGCCAGCTCTCAGGGGGCTGAGGAAAAACTGTTTTTT
TRBV2	-	-	TRBJ2-5	CASSEESGYGETQYF	TGTGCCAGCAGTGAGGAGAGCGGGTACGGGGAGACCCAGTACTTC
TRBV10-1	-	-	TRBJ1-1	CASSDNLGNTEAFF	TGCGCCAGCAGTGACAATCTGGGAAACACTGAAGCTTTCTTT
TRBV4-1	-	TRBD1	TRBJ2-3	CASSHPGQGSDTQYF	TGCGCCAGCAGCCACCCGGGACAGGGGTCGGATACGCAGTATTTT
TRBV5-1	-	TRBD1	TRBJ1-2	CASSPGDRESNTF	TGCGCCAGCAGCCCCGGGGACAGGGAGTCCAACACCTTC
TRBV18	-	-	TRBJ2-7	CASSPPASYEQYF	TGTGCCAGCTCACCACCGGCAAGCTACGAGCAGTACTTC
TRBV6-5	-	-	TRBJ1-1	CASSPINMNTEAFF	TGTGCCAGCAGTCCCATTAACATGAACACTGAAGCTTTCTTT
TRBV30	-	-	TRBJ2-1	CAWSTSNEQFF	TGTGCCTGGTCTACCTCGAATGAGCAGTTCTTC
TRBV7-9	-	-	TRBJ2-1	CASSLEDWVAAANNEQFF	TGTGCCAGCAGCTTAGAGGATTGGGTAGCGGCAGCCAACAATGAGCAGTTCTTC